A selection of T cell receptor beta chains follows, all from one sample in a study of response to subunit inactivated influenza vaccine. TCRdb re-called the RT-PCR reads through MiXCR, storing one row per CDR3 protein. The sample has 150,000 to 200,000 distinct CDR3 sequences; approximately 12% are singletons. These data also formed part of another study, on T cells expressing NK-cell markers.

This specimen consisted of CD8+ T cells sorted from PBMCs, obtained 11 to 12 days after vaccination. Source of these receptors: a man over 45 who received an inactivated influenza vaccine. CDR3s include the opening cysteine and the closing phenylalanine or tryptophan. Each record gives: V gene, J gene, D gene, CDR3 length, clone size, CDR3 DNA, CDR3 protein. The D gene is left open where the match is weak. Rows may omit the clone size; those that give it use once, few, many or a size class.

>TRBV9|TRBJ1-1|TRBD1|15|.
TGTGCCAGCAGCGGGCGACAGGGGCCGAACACTGAAGCTTTCTTT
CASSGRQGPNTEAFF
>TRBV6-5|TRBJ1-2|.|13|.
TGTGCCAGCAGTTACTCGCAGGGATATGGCTACACCTTC
CASSYSQGYGYTF
>TRBV29-1|TRBJ2-3|TRBD2|15|.
TGCAGCGTGTGGACTAGCGGGTCGCCCACAGATACGCAGTATTTT
CSVWTSGSPTDTQYF
>TRBV6-2/TRBV6-3|TRBJ1-1|.|15|many
TGTGCCAGCAGTTACACGGCAGGGGCCAACACTGAAGCTTTCTTT
CASSYTAGANTEAFF
>TRBV5-6|TRBJ2-1|.|14|few
TGTGCCAGCAGCTTGGCGTGGACCACCAATGAGCAGTTCTTC
CASSLAWTTNEQFF
>TRBV7-9|TRBJ2-1|TRBD2|14|many
TGTGCCAGCAGCTACGGACTAGCGGGCAATGAGCAGTTCTTC
CASSYGLAGNEQFF
>TRBV4-2|TRBJ1-1|.|13|.
TGTGCCAGCGGGTACAACAGGGATCCTGAAGCTTTCTTT
CASGYNRDPEAFF
>TRBV4-2|TRBJ2-3|TRBD1|15|few
TGTGCCAGCAGCCCCGAATTACAGGGGGCGGATACGCAGTATTTT
CASSPELQGADTQYF
>TRBV28|TRBJ1-5|.|16|.
TGTGCCAGCAGTTTATTAGGCAGGGTGGAGAATCAGCCCCAGCATTTT
CASSLLGRVENQPQHF
>TRBV6-5|TRBJ2-7|TRBD2|15|few
TGTGCCAGCAGTTACTCGGCGGGAGCTTTCTACGAGCAGTACTTC
CASSYSAGAFYEQYF
>TRBV11-3|TRBJ2-3|TRBD2|16|.
TGTGCCAGCAGCTTACGGACTAGCGGGGTCTCAGATACGCAGTATTTT
CASSLRTSGVSDTQYF
>TRBV6-1|TRBJ2-1|TRBD2|15|.
TGTGCCAGCAGGGGGACTAGCGGGAGCCGCCATGAGCAGTTCTTC
CASRGTSGSRHEQFF
>TRBV29-1|TRBJ2-3|.|12|few
TGCAGCGTTCCGGGGGTCGCAGATACGCAGTATTTT
CSVPGVADTQYF
>TRBV27|TRBJ2-4|.|14|.
TGTGCCAGCAGCCCTACAGTGTCGGGAAACATTCAGTACTTC
CASSPTVSGNIQYF
>TRBV10-3|TRBJ2-7|.|16|few
TGTGCCATCAGTGGTGGGGATCAATTAGGGGCCTACGAGCAGTACTTC
CAISGGDQLGAYEQYF
>TRBV5-1|TRBJ2-7|TRBD2|14|many
TGCGCCAGCAGCCAGGGACTAGCGTTGTACGAGCAGTACTTC
CASSQGLALYEQYF
>TRBV12-3/TRBV12-4|TRBJ2-2|.|14|few
TGTGCCAGCAGTACCGGGTTTTTCACCGGGGAGCTGTTTTTT
CASSTGFFTGELFF
>TRBV7-2|TRBJ2-7|.|12|.
TGTGCCAGCAGCTTAGATCTACACGAGCAGTACTTC
CASSLDLHEQYF
>TRBV6-2/TRBV6-3|TRBJ2-1|.|15|.
TGTGCCAGCAGCATCCGGGACCGTCCTAACAATGAGCAGTTCTTC
CASSIRDRPNNEQFF
>TRBV7-2|TRBJ2-3|.|16|.
TGTGCCAGCAGCTGGGACCCAGACACGTCCACAGATACGCAGTATTTT
CASSWDPDTSTDTQYF
>TRBV18|TRBJ2-3|.|14|.
TGTGCCAGCTCACCCGGGGCCGTCGCAGATACGCAGTATTTT
CASSPGAVADTQYF
>TRBV19|TRBJ2-2|.|14|few
TGTGCCAGTAGCCCCTGGGCCTACACCGGGGAGCTGTTTTTT
CASSPWAYTGELFF
>TRBV12-3/TRBV12-4|TRBJ1-6|TRBD1|17|.
TGTGCCAGCAGTTTAGCGGGGGACAGAGGACATAATTCACCCCTCCACTTT
CASSLAGDRGHNSPLHF
>TRBV4-2|TRBJ2-7|.|14|.
TGTGCCAGCAGCCAAGATACAAAAATCTACGAGCAGTACTTC
CASSQDTKIYEQYF
>TRBV20-1|TRBJ2-7|TRBD1|15|.
TGCAGTGCTAGAGATACGACAGGGGAGTCCTACGAGCAGTACTTC
CSARDTTGESYEQYF
>TRBV15|TRBJ2-1|.|14|.
TGTGCCACCAGCAGAGGTGGAGGGACGCATGAGCAGTTCTTC
CATSRGGGTHEQFF
>TRBV7-9|TRBJ1-2|TRBD1|16|few
TGTGCCAGCAGCCCACTAGACAGGGGCCGCAACTATGGCTACACCTTC
CASSPLDRGRNYGYTF
>TRBV29-1|TRBJ2-1|TRBD1|14|many
TGCAGCGTCCCCGGACAGGGGATGTACAATGAGCAGTTCTTC
CSVPGQGMYNEQFF
>TRBV29-1|TRBJ2-2|TRBD2|16|.
TGCAGCGTGCGACTAGCGGGGGGCCTGAACACCGGGGAGCTGTTTTTT
CSVRLAGGLNTGELFF
>TRBV6-2/TRBV6-3|TRBJ2-7|.|14|.
TGTGCCAGCGATGACCCAGCCCTCTCCTACGAGCAGTACTTC
CASDDPALSYEQYF
>TRBV29-1|TRBJ2-7|.|15|many
TGCAGCGTTGAAGATGTAGTAGCGGACTCCTACGAGCAGTACTTC
CSVEDVVADSYEQYF
>TRBV7-2|TRBJ1-4|.|15|many
TGTGCCAGCAGCTTATGGGGGGGGGCTAATGAAAAACTGTTTTTT
CASSLWGGANEKLFF
>TRBV24-1|TRBJ2-1|TRBD1|16|.
TGTGCCACCAGTGATTTCGGCCGGGACAGCCTCAATGAGCAGTTCTTC
CATSDFGRDSLNEQFF
>TRBV9|TRBJ2-7|.|11|few
TGTGCCAGCAGCGCCTCCTACGAGCAGTACTTC
CASSASYEQYF
>TRBV6-2/TRBV6-3|TRBJ2-5|.|13|.
TGTGCCAGCAGTTACGTGGGGGAAGAGACCCAGTACTTC
CASSYVGEETQYF
>TRBV12-3/TRBV12-4|TRBJ1-2|.|13|.
TGTGCCAGCAGTTTAAGTCAGGTTGATGGCTACACCTTC
CASSLSQVDGYTF
>TRBV18|TRBJ2-7|.|13|.
TGTGCCAGCTCACCAGATCTTACCTACGAGCAGTACTTC
CASSPDLTYEQYF
>TRBV10-2|TRBJ2-7|.|14|.
TGCGCCAGATTCCCAGCGGTAAATAGTCCCGAGCAGTACTTC
CARFPAVNSPEQYF
>TRBV11-2|TRBJ2-2|TRBD2|19|few
TGTGCCAGCAGCCCATGGACTAGCGGGGGGCTCCTTATTCCCGGGGAGCTGTTTTTT
CASSPWTSGGLLIPGELFF
>TRBV28|TRBJ2-1|.|14|.
TGTGCCAGCCTTCCCGGGGTGCGGTACAATGAGCAGTTCTTC
CASLPGVRYNEQFF
>TRBV6-1|TRBJ2-5|TRBD2|14|few
TGTGCCAGCACCCCCTCGGGGGGCCAAGAGACCCAGTACTTC
CASTPSGGQETQYF
>TRBV10-3|TRBJ2-2|TRBD2|16|many
TGTGCCATCAGTGTAGTAGCGGGAGACATCACCGGGGAGCTGTTTTTT
CAISVVAGDITGELFF
>TRBV7-6|TRBJ1-5|.|18|many
TGTGCCAGCAGCTTAGGGCCCCCGGGGATATTGAGCAATCAGCCCCAGCATTTT
CASSLGPPGILSNQPQHF
>TRBV7-8|TRBJ2-3|TRBD2|17|few
TGTGCCAGCAGCTCACGGGGGGGGGCAGGGTTGACAGATACGCAGTATTTT
CASSSRGGAGLTDTQYF
>TRBV4-2|TRBJ2-1|.|16|few
TGTGCCAGCAGCCAAGATCCTGCGCGCCCCACAAGGGAGCAGTTCTTC
CASSQDPARPTREQFF
>TRBV27|TRBJ1-6|.|15|.
TGTGCCAGCAGCCCGGGATCAGGAGGTAATTCACCCCTCCACTTT
CASSPGSGGNSPLHF
>TRBV27|TRBJ2-1|TRBD1|15|many
TGTGCCAGCAGTTTAGGGACAGGGGGCTACAATGAGCAGTTCTTC
CASSLGTGGYNEQFF